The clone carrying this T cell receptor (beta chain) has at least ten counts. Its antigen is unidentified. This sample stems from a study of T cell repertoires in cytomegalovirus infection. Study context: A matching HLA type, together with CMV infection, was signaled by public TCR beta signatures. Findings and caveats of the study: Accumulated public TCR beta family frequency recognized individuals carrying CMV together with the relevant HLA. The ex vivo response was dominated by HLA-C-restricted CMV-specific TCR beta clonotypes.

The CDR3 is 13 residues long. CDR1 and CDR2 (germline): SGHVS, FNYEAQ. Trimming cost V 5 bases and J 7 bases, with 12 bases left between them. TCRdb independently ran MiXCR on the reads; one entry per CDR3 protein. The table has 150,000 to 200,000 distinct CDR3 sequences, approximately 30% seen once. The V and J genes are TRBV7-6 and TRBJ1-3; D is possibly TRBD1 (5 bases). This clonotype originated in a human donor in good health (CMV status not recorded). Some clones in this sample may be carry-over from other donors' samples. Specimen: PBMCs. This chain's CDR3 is CASSPHEGNTIYF. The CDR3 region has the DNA TGTGCCAGCAGCCCACACGAGGGGAACACCATATATTTT.